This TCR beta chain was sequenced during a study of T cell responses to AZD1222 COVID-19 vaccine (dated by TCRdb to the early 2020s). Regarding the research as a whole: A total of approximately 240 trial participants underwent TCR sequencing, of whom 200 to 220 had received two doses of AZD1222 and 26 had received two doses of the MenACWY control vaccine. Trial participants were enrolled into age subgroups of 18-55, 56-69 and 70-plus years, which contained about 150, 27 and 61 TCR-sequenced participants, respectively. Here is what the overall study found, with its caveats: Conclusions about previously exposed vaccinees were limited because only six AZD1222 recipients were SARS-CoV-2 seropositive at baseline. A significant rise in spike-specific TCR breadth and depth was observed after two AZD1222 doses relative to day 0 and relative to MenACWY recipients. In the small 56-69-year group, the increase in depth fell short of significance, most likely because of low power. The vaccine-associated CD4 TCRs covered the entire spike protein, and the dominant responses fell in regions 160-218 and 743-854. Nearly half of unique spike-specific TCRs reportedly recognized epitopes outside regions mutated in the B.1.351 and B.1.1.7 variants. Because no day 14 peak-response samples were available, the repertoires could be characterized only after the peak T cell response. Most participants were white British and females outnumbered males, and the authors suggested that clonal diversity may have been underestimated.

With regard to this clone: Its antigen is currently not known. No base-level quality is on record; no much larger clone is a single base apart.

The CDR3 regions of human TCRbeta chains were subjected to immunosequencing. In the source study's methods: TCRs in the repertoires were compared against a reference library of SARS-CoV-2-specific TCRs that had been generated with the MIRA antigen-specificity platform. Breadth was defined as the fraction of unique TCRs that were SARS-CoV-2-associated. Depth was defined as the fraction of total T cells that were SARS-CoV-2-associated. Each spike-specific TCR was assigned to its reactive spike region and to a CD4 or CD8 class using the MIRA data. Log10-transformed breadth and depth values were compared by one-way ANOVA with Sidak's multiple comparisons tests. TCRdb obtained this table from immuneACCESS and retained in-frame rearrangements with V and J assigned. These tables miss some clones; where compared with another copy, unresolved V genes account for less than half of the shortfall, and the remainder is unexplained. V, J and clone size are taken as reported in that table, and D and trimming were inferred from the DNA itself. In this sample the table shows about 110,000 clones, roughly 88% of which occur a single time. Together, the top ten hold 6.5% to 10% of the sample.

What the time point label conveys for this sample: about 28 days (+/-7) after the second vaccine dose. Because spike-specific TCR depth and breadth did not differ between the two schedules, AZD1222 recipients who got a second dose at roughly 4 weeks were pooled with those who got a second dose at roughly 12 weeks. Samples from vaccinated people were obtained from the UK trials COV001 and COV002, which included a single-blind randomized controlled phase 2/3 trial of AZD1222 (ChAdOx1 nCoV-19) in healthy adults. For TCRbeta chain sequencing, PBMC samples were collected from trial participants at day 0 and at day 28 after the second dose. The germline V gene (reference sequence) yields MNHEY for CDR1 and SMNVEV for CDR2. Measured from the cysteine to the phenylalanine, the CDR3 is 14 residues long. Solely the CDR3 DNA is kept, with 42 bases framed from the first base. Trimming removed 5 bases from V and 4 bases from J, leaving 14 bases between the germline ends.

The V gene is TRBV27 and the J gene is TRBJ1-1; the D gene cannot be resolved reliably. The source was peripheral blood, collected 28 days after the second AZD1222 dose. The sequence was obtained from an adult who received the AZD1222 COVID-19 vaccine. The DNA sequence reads TGTGCCAGCAGTCTGGTCGGGCTACTCACTGAAGCTTTCTTT. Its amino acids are CASSLVGLLTEAFF.